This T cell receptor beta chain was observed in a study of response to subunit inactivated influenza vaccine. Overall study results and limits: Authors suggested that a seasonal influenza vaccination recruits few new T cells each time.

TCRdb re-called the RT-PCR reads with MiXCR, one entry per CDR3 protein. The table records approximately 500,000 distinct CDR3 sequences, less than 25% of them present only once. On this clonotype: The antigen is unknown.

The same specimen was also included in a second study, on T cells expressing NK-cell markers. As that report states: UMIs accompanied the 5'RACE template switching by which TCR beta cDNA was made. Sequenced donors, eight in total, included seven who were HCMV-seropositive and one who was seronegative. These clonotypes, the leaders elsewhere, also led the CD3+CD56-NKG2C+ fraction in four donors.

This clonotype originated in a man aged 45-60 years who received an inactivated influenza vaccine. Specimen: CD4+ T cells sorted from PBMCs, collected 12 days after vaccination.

The CDR3 protein is CASSTGSASPLHF. CDR3 in DNA: TGTGCCAGCAGCACAGGGTCGGCTTCACCCCTCCACTTT. The chain has TRBV6-1 and TRBJ1-6; TRBD1 is a possible D gene (6 bases). Germline loops: CDR1 MNHNS, CDR2 SASEGT. The length of the CDR3 is 13 residues. Trimming left V 6 bases short and J 9 bases short, with 12 bases between.